Listed here are 2 T cell receptor beta chains from one sample, sequenced in a study of blood T cell repertoires in COVID-19. Sequencing used immunoSEQ multiplex PCR; TCRdb keeps in-frame clones, though not all of them. The sample gives 150,000 to 200,000 clones, around 83% of which show up once; 3.6% is in the top ten. The sequenced sample consisted of PBMCs or T cells enriched from blood (not recorded which). The origin of the receptors is a woman aged 45-59 years in a cohort exposed to, infected with or recovered from COVID-19 (not recorded which).

The chain recombines TRBV18 with TRBJ2-6; perhaps TRBD1 as D (6 bases). The CDR3 loop spans 21 amino acids. From germline, CDR1 is KGHSH and CDR2 LQKENI. V dropped 1 base and J dropped 0 bases, with 22 bases sitting between them. The CDR3 is CASSPHYLADSKTSGANVLTF. CDR3 sequence (DNA): TGTGCCAGCTCACCACATTATCTCGCGGACAGCAAAACCTCTGGGGCCAACGTCCTGACTTTC.

Points on this clone: This same CDR3 is encoded by further DNA sequences in the sample. V usage is TRBV5-1 and J usage is TRBJ2-1; TRBD2 matches at 8 bases. CDR3 length: 16 amino acids. V dropped 1 base and J dropped 2; count of bases not matched to a gene: 5. Germline V gene data show CDR1 as SGHRS and CDR2 as YFSETQ. The CDR3 protein is CASSLTSGGTYNEQFF. Written as DNA, the CDR3 is TGCGCCAGCAGCTTGACTAGCGGAGGAACCTACAATGAGCAGTTCTTC.